The 25 T cell receptor beta chains in this list originate from one sample, sequenced in a study of blood T cell repertoires in COVID-19. Sequencing used immunoSEQ multiplex PCR; TCRdb keeps in-frame clones, though not all of them. The repertoire has 190,000 or so clones, 85% to 90% of them found once; the top ten carry approximately 0.93%. Sample: peripheral blood. These receptors all stem from a young woman who had recovered from COVID-19.

The CDR3 sequence: CASSRRQLNTGELFF. In DNA, the CDR3 is TGTGCCAGCAGTCGGAGACAGTTGAACACCGGGGAGCTGTTTTTT. The genes are TRBV11-2 and TRBJ2-2; D is possibly TRBD1 (5 bases). Germline lookup yields CDR1 SGHAT and CDR2 FQNNGV. Trimming cost V 6 bases and J 1 base, with 12 bases left between them. This CDR3 comprises 15 residues.

The genes are TRBV30 and TRBJ2-7; the match to TRBD1 covers 8 bases. V was clipped by 2 bases and J by 6 bases; unmatched bases: 6. Germline CDR1 is GTSNPN and CDR2 is SVGIG (reference sequence). The length of the CDR3 is 13 residues. CDR3 residues: CAWSYRGDGEQYV. CDR3 sequence (DNA): TGTGCCTGGAGTTACAGGGGGGACGGCGAGCAGTACGTC.

The CDR3 loop is CASSLVLYEAFF. The DNA for the CDR3 is TGTGCCAGCAGCTTAGTCTTGTATGAAGCTTTCTTT. V is TRBV7-2 and J is TRBJ1-1; the D is unclear. There are 12 residues in the CDR3. Per the germline V gene, CDR1 is SGHTA and CDR2 is FQGNSA. The V and J ends lost 1 base and 7 bases respectively, with 7 bases between them.

The table lists this clone with a count of one. This chain connects TRBV28 to TRBJ2-1; 10 bases fit TRBD2. The CDR3 has 17 amino acids. V lost 2 bases to trimming and J lost 7 bases; unmatched junction nucleotides: 11. Germline assignment: CDR1 MDHEN and CDR2 SYDVKM. The CDR3 here is CASSLKREGILINEQFF. As DNA, the CDR3 is TGTGCCAGCAGTTTAAAGCGGGAGGGCATTCTTATAAATGAGCAGTTCTTC.

The genes are TRBV10-3 and TRBJ2-3, with 8 nucleotides matching TRBD1. With V trimmed by 7 bases and J by 3 bases, 6 bases remained unmatched. Germline lookup yields CDR1 ENHRY and CDR2 SYGVKD. The CDR3 sequence is 14 residues long. Here the CDR3 reads CAIKAGGGTDTQYF. Written as DNA, the CDR3 is TGTGCCATCAAAGCAGGGGGCGGAACAGATACGCAGTATTTT.

The chain is built from TRBV7-2 and TRBJ1-2; 7 nucleotides match TRBD1. CDR1 SGHTA and CDR2 FQGNSA come from the germline V gene. The CDR3 length is 15 residues. V lost 2 bases and J lost 8; bases outside the gene matches: 11. The CDR3 nucleotides read TGTGCCAGCAGCTTACGGGCGAGACAGGGCGGGGGCTACACCTTC. It specifies CASSLRARQGGGYTF.

The chain combines TRBV7-9 with TRBJ2-3; 10 bases line up with TRBD2. Germline assignment: CDR1 SEHNR and CDR2 FQNEAQ (reference sequence). V gave up 1 base and J gave up 3 bases; unmatched junction bases: 1. The CDR3 extends over 15 amino acids. Here the CDR3 reads CASSLGTSGTDTQYF. The DNA of the CDR3 is TGTGCCAGCAGCTTAGGGACTAGCGGTACAGATACGCAGTATTTT.

The CDR3 nucleotides are TGCGCCAGCAGCCAAGGAGGTAGGAAGGCCTCGAACACTGAAGCTTTCTTT. Its protein product is CASSQGGRKASNTEAFF. The V call is TRBV4-3, the J call TRBJ1-1; D gene unclear. Germline CDR1 LGHNA, CDR2 YSLEER. This CDR3 contains 17 residues. V was trimmed by 1 base and J by 1 base, leaving 16 bases between them.

The V call is TRBV7-2, the J call TRBJ1-2, with 8 bases aligning to TRBD1. This CDR3 comprises 17 residues. Per germline, CDR1 SGHTA and CDR2 FQGNSA. Trimming took 2 bases from V and 3 from J; bases not matched to a gene: 11. The CDR3 nucleotides read TGTGCCAGCAGCTTAAGCTCCCCCAGGGGGCTCTACTATGGCTACACCTTC. Protein product: CASSLSSPRGLYYGYTF.

This chain connects TRBV7-9 to TRBJ1-1, with a possible D match to TRBD1 (5 bases). The CDR3 covers 16 residues. Per the germline V gene, CDR1 is SEHNR and CDR2 is FQNEAQ (reference sequence). V was trimmed by 1 base and J by 4 bases, leaving 16 bases between them. CDR3 in amino acids: CASSLGPAGEGTEAFF. CDR3 DNA: TGTGCCAGCAGCTTAGGTCCGGCGGGGGAGGGCACTGAAGCTTTCTTT.

The table lists this clone with a few counts. This rearrangement joins TRBV7-9 to TRBJ1-3; TRBD1 aligns across 11 bases. Per germline, CDR1 SEHNR and CDR2 FQNEAQ (reference sequence). The junction had 12 bases not matched to a gene; V was cut back by 5 bases and J by 0 bases. CDR3 length: 19 residues. CDR3 coding DNA: TGTGCCAGCAGCCGGACAGGGGGCGGGAGGGGCTACTCTGGAAACACCATATATTTT. Translated: CASSRTGGGRGYSGNTIYF. The full variable domain, rest sourced from reference TRBV7-9 and TRBJ1-3, is DTGVSQNPRHKITKRGQNVTFRCDPISEHNRLYWYRQTLGQGPEFLTYFQNEAQLEKSRLLSDRFSAERPKGSFSTLEIQRTEQGDSAMYLCASSRTGGGRGYSGNTIYFGEGSWLTVV.

The chain carries TRBV28 and TRBJ2-7; 7 positions agree with TRBD1. The CDR3 spans 14 residues. The J segment lost 0 bases and the V segment lost 5 bases, leaving 4 bases of the junction unmatched. CDR1 MDHEN and CDR2 SYDVKM come from the germline V gene. The CDR3 nucleotides are TGTGCCAGCAGTCCGGACAGGCGCTCCTACGAGCAGTACGTC. Encoded protein: CASSPDRRSYEQYV.

The CDR3 loop reads CASSKAIASGRFSVQYV. CDR3 DNA sequence: TGTGCCAGCAGCAAAGCGATAGCTAGCGGGAGATTTTCAGTGCAGTACGTC. V gene TRBV21-1 combines with J gene TRBJ2-7; TRBD2, the table's D call, was not compared with the DNA. TRBV21-1 is noted as a pseudogene. This CDR3 is 17 amino acids long.

The chain employs TRBV14 and TRBJ2-6; 9 nucleotides align to TRBD2. The CDR3 is 17 residues long. CDR1 and CDR2 from the germline V gene are SGHDN and FVKESK. J lost 2 bases, V lost 0 bases, and 2 bases had no gene match. CDR3 residues: CASSQDVAGAGANVLTF. The CDR3 bases are TGTGCCAGCAGCCAAGATGTAGCGGGAGCTGGGGCCAACGTCCTGACTTTC.

V is TRBV29-1 and J is TRBJ1-1; D might be TRBD1 (5 bases). The CDR3 covers 13 residues. V lost 6 bases, J lost 2 bases, and 13 bases lay in between. Germline values: CDR1 SQVTM, CDR2 ANQGSEA. The chain's CDR3 is CSVVPGVNTEAFF. In DNA, the CDR3 is TGCAGCGTGGTACCGGGGGTCAACACTGAAGCTTTCTTT. The full variable domain, with the rest looked up from reference TRBV29-1 and TRBJ1-1, is SAVISQKPSRDICQRGTSLTIQCQVDSQVTMMFWYRQQPGQSLTLIATANQGSEATYESGFVIDKFPISRPNLTFSTLTVSNMSPEDSSIYLCSVVPGVNTEAFFGQGTRLTVV.

The rearrangement uses TRBV6-5 and TRBJ1-6; perhaps TRBD1 as D (6 bases). The CDR3 spans 14 residues. The germline gives CDR1 MNHEY, CDR2 SVGAGI. V lost 0 bases to trimming and J lost 10 bases, with 10 bases between them. CDR3 coding DNA: TGTGCCAGCAGTTACTCACAGGGAAACTCACCCCTCCACTTT. Residues: CASSYSQGNSPLHF.

V is TRBV7-8 and J is TRBJ2-5; 10 bases align to TRBD2. The CDR3 has 18 amino acids. Trimming at V came to 2 bases and at J to 3 bases, leaving 12 bases not matched to a gene. CDR1 and CDR2 from the germline V gene are SGHVS and FQNEAQ. The CDR3 DNA reads TGTGCCAGCAGCTTAACGAGCGGGAGGGTCGGGTTAAAAGAGACCCAGTACTTC. Translated, it gives CASSLTSGRVGLKETQYF.

This clone was seen only once. The V call is TRBV6-5, the J call TRBJ1-3; D remains unclear. This CDR3 contains 14 residues. Germline V gene data show CDR1 as MNHEY and CDR2 as SVGAGI. Trimming took off 6 bases at V and 8 bases at J, with 17 bases between the two ends. The CDR3 loop reads CASSPEGNRDTIYF. In DNA, the CDR3 is TGTGCCAGCAGCCCGGAGGGAAACCGGGACACCATATATTTT.

The rearrangement joins TRBV7-9 to TRBJ2-2; D not certain. This CDR3 is 14 amino acids long. The germline gives CDR1 SEHNR, CDR2 FQNEAQ (reference sequence). The V and J ends lost 2 bases and 6 bases respectively, with 10 bases between them. This CDR3 reads CASSLFEVSGELFF. The CDR3 DNA reads as TGTGCCAGCAGCTTATTTGAGGTTTCCGGGGAGCTGTTTTTT.

This clone was seen just once. This chain connects TRBV2 to TRBJ1-2; no firm D call. CDR3 length: 13 residues. CDR1 SNHLY and CDR2 FYNNEI come from the germline V gene. V dropped 1 base and J dropped 2 bases, with 5 bases sitting between them. CDR3 loop: CASSEGSNYGYTF. DNA for the CDR3: TGTGCCAGCAGTGAAGGGAGCAACTATGGCTACACCTTC.

This clone was recorded once. V is TRBV7-2 and J is TRBJ2-1; 9 bases map to TRBD2. The CDR3 extends over 15 amino acids. Germline-derived CDR1 and CDR2 are SGHTA and FQGNSA. V was pared by 5 bases and J by 6 bases, with 8 bases of the junction left unmatched. CDR3 nucleotides: TGTGCCAGCAGCCGTACCGGGACTAGCACCAATGAGCAGTTCTTC. It codes for CASSRTGTSTNEQFF.

The chain has TRBV7-9 and TRBJ2-7; the D gene is possibly TRBD2 (5 bases). CDR1 is SEHNR and CDR2 is FQNEAQ in the germline V gene (reference sequence). Trimming left V 5 bases short and J 6 bases short, with 20 bases between. The CDR3 sequence is 15 residues long. Here the CDR3 DNA reads TGTGCCAGCAGCCAAGCGGCAGGACCTAACGCCGAGCAGTACTTC. Protein product: CASSQAAGPNAEQYF.

A single count supports this clone. This chain joins TRBV7-3 and TRBJ2-4; TRBD2 matches at 8 bases. J was trimmed by 0 bases and V by 2 bases; bases with no gene match: 3. There are 16 residues in the CDR3. Germline V CDR1 and CDR2: SGHTA, FQGTGA. The CDR3 region is CASSLAGGLAKNIQYF. In nucleotides, the CDR3 is TGTGCCAGCAGCTTAGCGGGGGGTTTAGCCAAAAACATTCAGTACTTC.

The chain uses TRBV7-6 and TRBJ1-1; 9 nucleotides align to TRBD1. The CDR3 covers 16 residues. With V trimmed by 4 bases and J by 3 bases, 9 bases remained unmatched. CDR1 is SGHVS, CDR2 FNYEAQ, per germline. CDR3 nucleotide sequence: TGTGCCAGCAGCTCAACGATGCGGACAGGGGACACTGAAGCTTTCTTT. Encoded protein: CASSSTMRTGDTEAFF. The full variable domain, in which reference TRBV7-6 and TRBJ1-1 provide the parts outside the CDR3, is GAGVSQSPRYKVTKRGQDVALRCDPISGHVSLYWYRQALGQGPEFLTYFNYEAQQDKSGLPNDRFSAERPEGSISTLTIQRTEQRDSAMYRCASSSTMRTGDTEAFFGQGTRLTVV.

The chain uses TRBV6-2 or TRBV6-3 and TRBJ1-1; no reliable D call. Germline V CDR1 and CDR2: MNHEY, SVGEGT. The V and J ends lost 2 bases and 0 bases respectively, with 10 bases between them. The CDR3 is 15 residues long. CDR3 residues: CASSYMGSMNTEAFF. CDR3 DNA: TGTGCCAGCAGTTACATGGGCAGCATGAACACTGAAGCTTTCTTT.